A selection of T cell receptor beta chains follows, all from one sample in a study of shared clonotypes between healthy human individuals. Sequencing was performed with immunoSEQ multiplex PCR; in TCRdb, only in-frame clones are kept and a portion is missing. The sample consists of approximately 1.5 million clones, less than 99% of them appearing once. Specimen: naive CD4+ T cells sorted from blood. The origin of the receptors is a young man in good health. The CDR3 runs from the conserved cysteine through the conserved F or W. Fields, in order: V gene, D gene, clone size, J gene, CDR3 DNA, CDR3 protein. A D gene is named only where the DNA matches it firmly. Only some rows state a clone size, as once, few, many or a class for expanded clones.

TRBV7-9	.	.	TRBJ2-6	TGTGCCAGCAGCACTACTAGTGGTGGGGCCAACGTCCTGACTTTC	CASSTTSGGANVLTF
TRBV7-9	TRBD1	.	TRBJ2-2	TGTGCCAGCAGCCCTCGGACAGGCAACACCGGGGAGCTGTTTTTT	CASSPRTGNTGELFF
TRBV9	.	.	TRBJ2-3	TGTGCCAGCAGCACCCGCCAGGATACGCAGTATTTT	CASSTRQDTQYF
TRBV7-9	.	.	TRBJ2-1	TGTGCCAGCAGCTACTCTGGCGGATGGAGCTCCTACAATGAGCAGTTCTTC	CASSYSGGWSSYNEQFF
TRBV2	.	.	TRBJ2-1	TGTGCCAGCAGTGAAAGGCTAGGGTCCGGTGAGCAGTTCTTC	CASSERLGSGEQFF
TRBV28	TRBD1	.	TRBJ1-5	TGTGCCAGCAGTTTAGACAGGGGCGGCAATCAGCCCCAGCATTTT	CASSLDRGGNQPQHF
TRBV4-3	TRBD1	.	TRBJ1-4	TGCGCCAGCAGCCAATTGGGGACAGGCCCTGAAAAACTGTTTTTT	CASSQLGTGPEKLFF
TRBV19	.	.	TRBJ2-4	TGTGCCAGTAGGGCTAGCATAAACATTCAGTACTTC	CASRASINIQYF
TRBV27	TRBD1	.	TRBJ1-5	TGTGCCAGCAGTGAGACAGGGAATGGCGGTCAGCCCCAGCATTTT	CASSETGNGGQPQHF
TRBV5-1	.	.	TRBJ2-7	TGCGCCAGCAGCCTACAGGGAACCTACGAGCAGTACTTC	CASSLQGTYEQYF
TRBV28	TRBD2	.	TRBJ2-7	TGTGCCAGCAGCTCCCCGGGGCTAGCGGGAGGCCCCTACGAGCAGTACTTC	CASSSPGLAGGPYEQYF
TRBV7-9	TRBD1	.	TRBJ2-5	TGTGCCAGCAGCCTACCGGGACAGGGGGTCGGGGAGACCCAGTACTTC	CASSLPGQGVGETQYF
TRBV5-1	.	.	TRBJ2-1	TGCGCCAGCAGCTTGGACCCCCACCCACCACCAACCTACAATGAGCAGTTCTTC	CASSLDPHPPPTYNEQFF
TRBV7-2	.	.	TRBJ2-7	TGTGCCAGCAGCTTTACCCAGTCCGGGCAGTACTTC	CASSFTQSGQYF
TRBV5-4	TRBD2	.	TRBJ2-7	TGTGCCAGCAGCAAAGCGGGAGGGCCTGGGATCTACGAGCAGTACTTC	CASSKAGGPGIYEQYF
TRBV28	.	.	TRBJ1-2	TGTGCCAGCAGGGGCCGCAACTATGGCTACACCTTC	CASRGRNYGYTF
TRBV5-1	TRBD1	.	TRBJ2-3	TGCGCCAGCAGCTCGGATATGACAGGGGGTACAGATACGCAGTATTTT	CASSSDMTGGTDTQYF
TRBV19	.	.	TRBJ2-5	TGTGCCAGTAGTATCGGCAGGGTCCAAGAGACCCAGTACTTC	CASSIGRVQETQYF
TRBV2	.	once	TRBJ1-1	TGTGCCAGGGGAAACTCTTTTGTGGAAGCTTTCTTT	CARGNSFVEAFF
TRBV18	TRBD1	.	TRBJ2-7	TGTGCCAGCTCACCGGGACAGTACGAGCAGTACTTC	CASSPGQYEQYF
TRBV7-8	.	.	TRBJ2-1	TGTGCCAGCAGCTTTATTAGGGGGAAGAAGGAGCAGTTCTTC	CASSFIRGKKEQFF
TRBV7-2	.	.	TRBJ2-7	TGTGCCAGCAGCTTCACCGGGACGGGCGGTTACGAGCAGTACTTC	CASSFTGTGGYEQYF
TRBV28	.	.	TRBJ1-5	TGTGCCAGCAGCTCGGCGGGGTTCGGAAATCAGCCCCAGCATTTT	CASSSAGFGNQPQHF
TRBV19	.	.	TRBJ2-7	TGTGCCAGTAGTATAGTCTCACAGGGCATTGGTGTCGAGCAGTACTTC	CASSIVSQGIGVEQYF
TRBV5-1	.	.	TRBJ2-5	TGCGCCAGCAGCTCCGTACGGACCGAGACCCAGTACTTC	CASSSVRTETQYF
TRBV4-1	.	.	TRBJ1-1	TGCGCCAGCAGCCTCCGGAGGGCGGGTGAAGCTTTCTTT	CASSLRRAGEAFF
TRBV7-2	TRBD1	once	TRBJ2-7	TGTGCCAGCAGCTCACCCGGGCGGACAGGGAACTACGAGCAGTACTTC	CASSSPGRTGNYEQYF
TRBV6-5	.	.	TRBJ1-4	TGTGCCAGCAGCCGACACGCAACTAATGAAAAACTGTTTTTT	CASSRHATNEKLFF
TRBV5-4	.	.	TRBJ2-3	TGTGCCAGCAGCTTCGACAGCGGCGATACGCAGTATTTT	CASSFDSGDTQYF
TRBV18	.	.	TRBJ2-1	TGTGCCAGCTCACCACCGTCATACAATGAGCAGTTCTTC	CASSPPSYNEQFF
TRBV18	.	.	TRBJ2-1	TGTGCCAGCTCACTTTCTCCGGGAGAGGTTGAGCAGTTCTTC	CASSLSPGEVEQFF
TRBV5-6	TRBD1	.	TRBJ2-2	TGTGCCAGCAGTTACACCGGGACAGGGTTTACCGGGGAGCTGTTTTTT	CASSYTGTGFTGELFF
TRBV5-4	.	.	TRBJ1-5	TGTGCCAGCAGCTTCCAGGGGCCCAATCAGCCCCAGCATTTT	CASSFQGPNQPQHF
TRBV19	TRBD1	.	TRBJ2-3	TGTGCCAGTAGTATCGCAACAGGGGGCGTTCTGCCAGATACGCAGTATTTT	CASSIATGGVLPDTQYF
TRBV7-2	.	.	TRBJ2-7	TGTGCCAGCAGCTTGGGCGTTACAAGCTCCTACGAGCAGTACTTC	CASSLGVTSSYEQYF
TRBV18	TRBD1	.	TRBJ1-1	TGTGCCAGCTCACTGGGGACAGGAAAGAACACTGAAGCTTTCTTT	CASSLGTGKNTEAFF
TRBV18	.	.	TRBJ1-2	TGTGCCAGCTCGCTGGACGGGAACTATGGCTACACCTTC	CASSLDGNYGYTF
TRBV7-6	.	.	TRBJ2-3	TGTGCCAGCAGCTTAGCGTCTGGGGTATTAGATACGCAGTATTTT	CASSLASGVLDTQYF
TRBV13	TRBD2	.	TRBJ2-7	TGTGCCAGCAGCTTCCTTAGCGGGAGTTTCAACGAGCAGTACTTC	CASSFLSGSFNEQYF
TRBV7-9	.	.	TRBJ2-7	TGTGCCAGCGGAGGGATTGGGACGGTCGAGTCGGCCGAGCAGTACTTC	CASGGIGTVESAEQYF
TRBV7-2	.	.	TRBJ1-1	TGTGCCAGCAGCTCGGACGTGTACACTGAAGCTTTCTTT	CASSSDVYTEAFF
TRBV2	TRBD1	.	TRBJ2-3	TGTGCCAGCAGAAAATCCGGGACAGCTACAGATACGCAGTATTTT	CASRKSGTATDTQYF
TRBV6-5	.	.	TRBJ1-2	TGTGCCAGCAGTACGGGGGCGCGAGCAGGTCGCACCTTC	CASSTGARAGRTF
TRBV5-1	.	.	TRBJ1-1	TGCGCCAGCAGCCAGAACACTGAAGCTTTCTTT	CASSQNTEAFF
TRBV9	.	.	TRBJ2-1	TGTGCCAGCAGCGTAGGTATGGGGGGGCCCGGCAATGAGCAGTTCTTC	CASSVGMGGPGNEQFF
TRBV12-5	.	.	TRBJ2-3	TGTGCTAGTGGTTTGGTACCTGGACAGCTAAGCACAGATACGCAGTATTTT	CASGLVPGQLSTDTQYF
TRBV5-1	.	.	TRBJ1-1	TGCGCCAGCCATGGAGTGATGGCTCCGACTGAAGCTTTCTTT	CASHGVMAPTEAFF
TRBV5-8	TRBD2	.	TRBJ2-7	TGTGCCAGCAGGAGGACTAGCGGGGTGAGGGTTTCCTACGAGCAGTACTTC	CASRRTSGVRVSYEQYF
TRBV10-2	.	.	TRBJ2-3	TGCGCCAGCAGTGAAGATACGCAGTATTTT	CASSEDTQYF
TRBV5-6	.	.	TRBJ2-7	TGTGCCAGCAGCTCCCCCCGCGGAGTATACTACGAGCAGTACTTC	CASSSPRGVYYEQYF
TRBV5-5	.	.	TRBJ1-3	TGTGCCAGCAGCTTTAGGGGTAGCTCTGGAAACACCATATATTTT	CASSFRGSSGNTIYF
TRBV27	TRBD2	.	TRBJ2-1	TGTGCCAGCAGTTGGGGAATGACTAGCGTGGGTGAGCAGTTCTTC	CASSWGMTSVGEQFF
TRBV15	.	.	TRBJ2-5	TGTGCCACCAGCAGAGAAACGTACCAAGAGACCCAGTACTTC	CATSRETYQETQYF
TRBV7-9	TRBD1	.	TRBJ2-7	TGTGCCAGCAGTCAGACAGGGGGGTCCTACGAGCAGTACTTC	CASSQTGGSYEQYF
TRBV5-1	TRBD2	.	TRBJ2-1	TGCGCCAGCAGTCGGACTAGCGGGAGCTCCTACAATGAGCAGTTCTTC	CASSRTSGSSYNEQFF